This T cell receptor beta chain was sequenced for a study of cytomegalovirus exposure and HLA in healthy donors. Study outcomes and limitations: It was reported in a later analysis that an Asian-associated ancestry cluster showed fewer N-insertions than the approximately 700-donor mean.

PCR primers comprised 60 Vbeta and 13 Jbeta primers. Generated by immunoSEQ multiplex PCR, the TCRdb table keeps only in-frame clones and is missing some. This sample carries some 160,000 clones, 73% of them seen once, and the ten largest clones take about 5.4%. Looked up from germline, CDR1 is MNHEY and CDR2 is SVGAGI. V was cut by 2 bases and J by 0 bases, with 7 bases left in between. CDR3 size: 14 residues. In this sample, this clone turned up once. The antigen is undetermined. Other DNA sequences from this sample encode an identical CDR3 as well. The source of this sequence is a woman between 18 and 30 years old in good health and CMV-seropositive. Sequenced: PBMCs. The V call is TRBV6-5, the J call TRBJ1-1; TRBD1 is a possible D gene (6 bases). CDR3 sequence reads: CASSYGGMNTEAFF. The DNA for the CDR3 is TGTGCCAGCAGTTACGGGGGCATGAACACTGAAGCTTTCTTT.